A single sample gave rise to the 25 T cell receptor beta chains below, sequenced in a study of shared clonotypes between healthy human individuals. The naive CD8 fraction comprised CD45RO-negative cells positively selected for CCR7 and excluded terminally differentiated effector memory CD45RA+ cells. TCRdb's copy holds only in-frame clones and misses some; the assay was immunoSEQ multiplex PCR. The sample lists about 590,000 clones, around 95% occurring once. Sequencing was done on a sample of naive CD8+ T cells sorted from blood. Receptors were obtained from a woman in her 30s in good health.

This chain links TRBV7-8 with TRBJ2-2, with TRBD2 matching 10 bases. This CDR3 region has 16 residues. The J segment lost 4 bases and the V segment lost 6 bases, leaving 8 bases of the junction unmatched. CDR1 and CDR2 from the germline V gene are SGHVS and FQNEAQ. The CDR3 sequence: CASRPVAGGLTGELFF. CDR3 coding DNA: TGTGCCAGCAGACCAGTAGCGGGAGGCCTCACCGGGGAGCTGTTTTTT.

The chain recombines TRBV27 with TRBJ2-7; D uncertain. Germline V gene lookup returns CDR1 MNHEY and CDR2 SMNVEV (reference sequence). The CDR3 has 14 amino acids. With 1 base removed from V and 3 bases from J, the gap between germline ends came to 10 bases. The chain's CDR3 is CASSLYANNYEQYF. CDR3 nucleotides: TGTGCCAGCAGTTTATACGCTAACAACTACGAGCAGTACTTC.

This clone was picked up one time. This chain connects TRBV28 to TRBJ2-2, with 10 bases identical to TRBD1. The trim removed 5 bases at V and 7 bases at J, leaving 7 bases unmatched. Germline assignment: CDR1 MDHEN and CDR2 SYDVKM. CDR3 length: 15 amino acids. CDR3 bases: TGTGCCAGCAGTCGTAGGACAGGGGGGTTCGGGGAGCTGTTTTTT. Its translation is CASSRRTGGFGELFF.

Turning to this clone: This CDR3 is also generated by other DNA sequences in the sample. The chain employs TRBV29-1 and TRBJ1-1; maybe TRBD1 (5 bases). V was trimmed by 1 base and J by 1 base, leaving 7 bases between them. Germline values: CDR1 SQVTM, CDR2 ANQGSEA. This CDR3 has 13 residues. The DNA of the CDR3 is TGCAGCGTTGAAGGTGGGGGGAACACTGAAGCTTTCTTT. It encodes CSVEGGGNTEAFF.

The V call is TRBV30, the J call TRBJ2-6, with D perhaps given as TRBD1 or TRBD2 (6 bases each). CDR1 is GTSNPN and CDR2 is SVGIG in the germline V gene (reference sequence). CDR3 size: 14 residues. Between the trimmed V and J ends, which lost 5 bases and 1 base, there was a span of 9 bases. CDR3 sequence (DNA): TGTGCCTGGGGAGGGGGGTCTGGGGCCAACGTCCTGACTTTC. Protein: CAWGGGSGANVLTF.

The genes are TRBV13 and TRBJ2-3; 9 bases agree with TRBD2. This CDR3 comprises 17 residues. The V and J ends lost 5 bases and 3 bases, in that order; junction bases with no gene match: 12. Germline assignment: CDR1 PRHDT and CDR2 FYEKMQ (reference sequence). Here the CDR3 reads CASSPPRREGGTDTQYF. In DNA form, the CDR3 reads TGTGCCAGCAGCCCCCCCAGGCGGGAGGGTGGAACAGATACGCAGTATTTT.

The rearrangement uses TRBV27 and TRBJ2-1; 9 bases line up with TRBD2. The junction had 7 bases not matched to a gene; V was cut back by 5 bases and J by 2 bases. Per germline, CDR1 MNHEY and CDR2 SMNVEV (reference sequence). CDR3 length: 16 residues. As DNA, the CDR3 is TGTGCCAGCAGTCAAAGACTAGCGGAAACCTACAATGAGCAGTTCTTC. Its translation is CASSQRLAETYNEQFF.

This clone has a single count. The junction departs from germline at one end; a sequencing error may be responsible. The V gene is TRBV2, the J gene TRBJ2-7, with D unclear. CDR1 and CDR2 (germline): SNHLY, FYNNEI. CDR3 length: 12 residues. This chain's CDR3 is CASVHTLLPVHF. CDR3 in DNA: TGTGCCAGCGTCCATACCCTCCTCCCCGTACACTTC. Based on the CDR3 plus reference TRBV2 and TRBJ2-7, the full variable domain is EPEVTQTPSHQVTQMGQEVILRCVPISNHLYFYWYRQILGQKVEFLVSFYNNEISEKSEIFDDQFSVERPDGSNFTLKIRSTKLEDSAMYFCASVHTLLPVHFGPGTRLTVT.

The chain carries TRBV5-6 and TRBJ1-2, with D hard to call. Germline lookup yields CDR1 SGHDT and CDR2 YYEEEE. V was pared by 1 base and J by 6 bases, with 10 bases between. This CDR3 is 13 amino acids long. In DNA form, the CDR3 reads TGTGCCAGCAGCTTGTACGCCCCCGATGGCTACACCTTC. It is translated as CASSLYAPDGYTF.

The chain joins TRBV6-1 to TRBJ1-5, with D possibly matching TRBD1 (6 bases). V was clipped by 4 bases and J by 6 bases, with 13 bases between them. This CDR3 contains 14 residues. Per the germline V gene, CDR1 is MNHNS and CDR2 is SASEGT. This chain's CDR3 is CASSAGAVSQPQHF. DNA of the CDR3: TGTGCCAGCAGTGCGGGGGCAGTTAGTCAGCCCCAGCATTTT.

The rearrangement joins TRBV5-1 to TRBJ2-3; TRBD1 matches at 8 bases. The CDR3 sequence is 16 residues long. Germline CDR1 and CDR2: SGHRS and YFSETQ. V shed 4 bases and J 3 bases; nucleotides not matched to a gene: 10. CDR3 residues: CASSAQRTGRTDTQYF. CDR3 coding DNA: TGCGCCAGCAGCGCACAACGGACAGGGAGGACAGATACGCAGTATTTT.

This rearrangement joins TRBV28 to TRBJ2-3; D is perhaps TRBD2 (5 bases). The CDR3 is made up of 15 amino acids. Germline loops: CDR1 MDHEN, CDR2 SYDVKM. Deletions cut 8 bases from V and 2 bases from J, with 17 bases between. CDR3 sequence (DNA): TGTGCCAGCGGAGAAAGGAGCGGATACACAGATACGCAGTATTTT. Protein: CASGERSGYTDTQYF.

The V gene is TRBV6-6, the J gene TRBJ1-1; D is possibly TRBD1 (5 bases). Germline V CDR1 and CDR2: MNHNY, SVGAGI (reference sequence). The CDR3 runs to 15 residues. Trimming pared 2 bases from V and 1 base from J, leaving 11 bases between. This CDR3 is CASSYTGTANTEAFF. The CDR3 nucleotides are TGTGCCAGCAGTTACACCGGGACCGCGAACACTGAAGCTTTCTTT.

This rearrangement joins TRBV2 to TRBJ2-1, with unresolved D. The V end lost 8 bases, the J end lost 9 bases, and 17 bases lay between the germline ends. This CDR3 is 13 amino acids long. Germline CDR1 and CDR2: SNHLY and FYNNEI. The CDR3 loop is CASLLASRSEQFF. CDR3 coding DNA: TGTGCCAGCCTGCTGGCCTCTCGGAGTGAGCAGTTCTTC. The entire variable domain, with the rest obtained from reference TRBV2 and TRBJ2-1, is as follows: EPEVTQTPSHQVTQMGQEVILRCVPISNHLYFYWYRQILGQKVEFLVSFYNNEISEKSEIFDDQFSVERPDGSNFTLKIRSTKLEDSAMYFCASLLASRSEQFFGPGTRLTVL.

This chain uses TRBV29-1 with TRBJ2-7, with a weak D call TRBD1 (5 bases). The CDR3 runs to 12 residues. Germline V gene lookup returns CDR1 SQVTM and CDR2 ANQGSEA. Trimming left V 3 bases short and J 3 bases short, with 9 bases between. CDR3 in amino acids: CSVEDNYYEQYF. CDR3 bases: TGCAGCGTTGAGGACAACTACTACGAGCAGTACTTC.

The V call is TRBV27, the J call TRBJ1-2, with 9 bases matching TRBD1. V lost 6 bases and J lost 4; bases outside the gene matches: 21. The length of the CDR3 is 19 residues. Germline CDR1 MNHEY, CDR2 SMNVEV (reference sequence). This chain's CDR3 is CASSDFFRDREVGPYGYTF. DNA of the CDR3: TGTGCCAGCAGCGATTTCTTCCGGGACAGGGAAGTAGGGCCCTATGGCTACACCTTC.

CDR3 in amino acids: CASSRGPSGRDTQYF. The CDR3, as DNA: TGCGCCAGCAGCCGAGGCCCTAGCGGGAGGGATACGCAGTATTTT. The V call is TRBV4-1, the J call TRBJ2-3; 11 bases are a match to TRBD2. Germline trimming cut 4 bases from V and 6 bases from J; bases unmatched to any gene: 6. CDR1 MGHRA and CDR2 YSYEKL come from the germline V gene. The CDR3 runs to 15 residues.

This clone is a singleton in its sample. The chain is built from TRBV4-2 and TRBJ2-7, with TRBD2 as a possible D gene (5 bases). Per germline, CDR1 LGHNA and CDR2 YNFKEQ. V lost 0 bases and J lost 3, with 12 bases in between. The length of the CDR3 is 15 residues. DNA of the CDR3: TGTGCCAGCAGCCAAGATCGTCTAGCAAGCTACGAGCAGTACTTC. Its protein product is CASSQDRLASYEQYF.

Note on this clone: The identical CDR3 is also encoded by other nucleotide sequences in the sample. The rearrangement joins TRBV13 to TRBJ2-7, with 10 bases lining up with TRBD1. Germline V CDR1 and CDR2: PRHDT, FYEKMQ (reference sequence). The CDR3 has 14 residues. J gave up 2 bases and V 5 bases, and 3 bases lay outside the gene matches. The CDR3 region has the DNA TGTGCCAGCAGCCCTGGACAGGGGGCCTACGAGCAGTACTTC. Protein product: CASSPGQGAYEQYF.

The chain is built from TRBV13 and TRBJ1-3, with 9 bases fitting TRBD1. In germline, CDR1 is PRHDT, CDR2 FYEKMQ (reference sequence). Trimming at V came to 0 bases and at J to 3 bases, leaving 3 bases not matched to a gene. The CDR3 consists of 16 residues. CDR3 bases: TGTGCCAGCAGCTTAGGTGGGACAGGGTATGGAAACACCATATATTTT. Translating it yields CASSLGGTGYGNTIYF.

The chain joins TRBV27 to TRBJ1-4; D uncertain. Trimming cost V 0 bases and J 5 bases, with 7 bases left between them. There are 14 residues in the CDR3. Germline CDR1 MNHEY, CDR2 SMNVEV (reference sequence). The CDR3 is CASSLSDQNEKLFF. CDR3 bases: TGTGCCAGCAGTTTATCGGACCAGAATGAAAAACTGTTTTTT.

The chain employs TRBV7-9 and TRBJ1-4; 7 bases are a match to TRBD1. Losses at the gene ends were 5 bases for V and 8 bases for J; bases not matched to a gene: 8. Germline V gives CDR1 SEHNR, CDR2 FQNEAQ (reference sequence). CDR3 length: 14 residues. The CDR3 DNA is TGTGCCAGCAGCCTGACAGGGCAAGGAGAAAAACTGTTTTTT. It codes for CASSLTGQGEKLFF. Full variable domain (outside the CDR3, taken from reference TRBV7-9 and TRBJ1-4): DTGVSQNPRHKITKRGQNVTFRCDPISEHNRLYWYRQTLGQGPEFLTYFQNEAQLEKSRLLSDRFSAERPKGSFSTLEIQRTEQGDSAMYLCASSLTGQGEKLFFGSGTQLSVL.

The gene calls are TRBV28 and TRBJ2-3; no firm D call. Per the germline V gene, CDR1 is MDHEN and CDR2 is SYDVKM. V was trimmed by 3 bases and J by 6 bases, leaving 10 bases between them. CDR3 length equals 13 residues. CDR3 sequence: CASSFRLDDTQYF. The CDR3 nucleotides read TGTGCCAGCAGTTTCCGACTGGATGATACGCAGTATTTT.

The chain employs TRBV4-1 and TRBJ1-1; maybe TRBD1 (5 bases). This CDR3 region has 16 residues. CDR1 is MGHRA and CDR2 is YSYEKL in the germline V gene. Between the trimmed V and J ends, which lost 1 base and 1 base, there was a span of 13 bases. CDR3 bases: TGCGCCAGCAGCCAAGGAAGGGGACGGACGAACACTGAAGCTTTCTTT. Translation gives CASSQGRGRTNTEAFF.

The chain is built from TRBV7-9 and TRBJ2-7, with 7 bases lining up with TRBD1. V lost 5 bases, J lost 5 bases, and 9 bases stayed unmatched. From germline, CDR1 is SEHNR and CDR2 FQNEAQ (reference sequence). The CDR3 spans 14 residues. The CDR3 nucleotides read TGTGCCAGCAGCCCATGGACAGGTCACCACGAGCAGTACTTC. Translating it yields CASSPWTGHHEQYF.